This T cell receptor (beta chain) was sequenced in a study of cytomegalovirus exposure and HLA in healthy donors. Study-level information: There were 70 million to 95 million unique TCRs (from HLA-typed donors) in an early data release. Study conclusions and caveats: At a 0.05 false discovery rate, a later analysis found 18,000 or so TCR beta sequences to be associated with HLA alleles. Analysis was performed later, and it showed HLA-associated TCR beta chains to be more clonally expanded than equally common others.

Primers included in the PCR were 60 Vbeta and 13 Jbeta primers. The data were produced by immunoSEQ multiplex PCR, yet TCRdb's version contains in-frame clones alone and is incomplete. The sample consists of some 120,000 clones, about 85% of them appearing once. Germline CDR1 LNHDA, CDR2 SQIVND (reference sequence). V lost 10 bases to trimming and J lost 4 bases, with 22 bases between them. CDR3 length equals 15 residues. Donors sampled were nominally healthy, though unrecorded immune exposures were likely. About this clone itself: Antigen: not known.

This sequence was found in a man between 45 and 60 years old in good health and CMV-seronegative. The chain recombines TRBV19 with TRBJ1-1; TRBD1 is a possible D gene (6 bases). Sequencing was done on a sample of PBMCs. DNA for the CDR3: TGTGCCACTTCATGGGGGGGGGCGCGGAGCACTGAAGCTTTCTTT. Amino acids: CATSWGGARSTEAFF.